The source of this T cell receptor (beta chain) is a study of blood T cell repertoires in COVID-19. About the study: Sources were T cells, B-cell-depleted T cells, or PBMCs; the material itself was cDNA or gDNA.

The assay was immunoSEQ multiplex PCR, and TCRdb's table has in-frame clones only and misses some. Of 250,000 to 300,000 clones in the sample, 85% to 90% were seen once. CDR3 length: 11 residues. Trimming removed 8 bases from V and 5 bases from J, with 12 bases in between. Germline V gene data show CDR1 as DFQATT and CDR2 as SNEGSKA (reference sequence). The sequencing input was peripheral blood. This rearrangement joins TRBV20-1 to TRBJ1-1; perhaps TRBD1 as D (5 bases). The TCR sequence derives from a man between 18 and 35 years old with active or convalescent COVID-19. CDR3 in amino acids: CSPNGGTEAFF. Here the CDR3 DNA reads TGCAGTCCGAACGGGGGTACTGAAGCTTTCTTT.